This passage covers 14 T cell receptor beta chains from one sample sequenced in a study of blood T cell repertoires in COVID-19. The method was immunoSEQ multiplex PCR; TCRdb's version includes in-frame clones alone and lacks a portion of them. Of some 100,000 clones listed, approximately 84% are singletons. Sequenced: peripheral blood. These receptors were obtained from an older woman with acute or convalescent COVID-19.

The chain couples TRBV9 to TRBJ2-5; 9 bases line up with TRBD2. CDR3 length: 15 residues. CDR1 is SGDLS and CDR2 is YYNGEE in the germline V gene. V trimming: 1 base; J trimming: 5 bases; junction bases outside the gene matches: 6. CDR3 loop: CASSVSGGLGETQYF. In DNA, the CDR3 is TGTGCCAGCAGCGTAAGCGGGGGGCTGGGGGAGACCCAGTACTTC.

The V call is TRBV28, the J call TRBJ2-1, with 8 bases lining up with TRBD2. The germline V gene has CDR1 MDHEN and CDR2 SYDVKM. The CDR3 has 16 residues. With 5 bases clipped from V and 0 bases from J, the junction kept 6 bases outside the gene matches. CDR3 protein: CASSAGGGGSYNEQFF. The CDR3 nucleotides are TGTGCCAGCAGTGCGGGGGGCGGAGGCTCCTACAATGAGCAGTTCTTC.

This chain connects TRBV19 to TRBJ1-4, with D hard to call. This CDR3 is 15 amino acids long. V was pared by 0 bases and J by 16 bases, with 21 bases between. CDR1 is LNHDA and CDR2 is SQIVND in the germline V gene (reference sequence). CDR3 in DNA: TGTGCCAGTAGTATAGATCCTACGGGGTCTTCAAAGGAGTTTTTT. It is translated as CASSIDPTGSSKEFF.

This clone occurred once. The genes are TRBV11-2 and TRBJ1-2; 8 bases map to TRBD1. V trimming: 4 bases; J trimming: 6 bases; junction bases outside the gene matches: 7. The CDR3 sequence is 14 residues long. Germline CDR1 is SGHAT and CDR2 is FQNNGV. Here the CDR3 reads CASSSDDRGNGYTF. In DNA, the CDR3 is TGTGCCAGCAGCTCGGATGACAGGGGAAATGGCTACACCTTC.

The gene calls are TRBV5-4 and TRBJ2-3, with 10 nucleotides matching TRBD2. Trimming cost V 1 base and J 6 bases; bases outside gene matches: 2. Germline CDR1 reads SGHNT; CDR2 reads YYREEE (reference sequence). The length of the CDR3 is 14 residues. For the CDR3, the DNA is TGTGCCAGCAGCTTGACTAGCGGGGTGGATACGCAGTATTTT. Translating gives CASSLTSGVDTQYF.

This clone has just a few counts. The chain uses TRBV27 and TRBJ2-7, with D tentatively TRBD1 (6 bases). Trimming removed 7 bases at V and 4 bases at J, with 17 bases between. From germline, CDR1 is MNHEY and CDR2 SMNVEV (reference sequence). The CDR3 totals 14 residues. As DNA, the CDR3 is TGTGCCAGCACCCCCAGCGGACAGCGATACGAGCAGTACTTC. Its translation is CASTPSGQRYEQYF.

This clone was seen a handful of times. The rearrangement joins TRBV19 to TRBJ1-1; D gene ambiguous. V lost 7 bases to trimming and J lost 4 bases, with 22 bases between them. The CDR3 is 16 residues long. The germline gives CDR1 LNHDA, CDR2 SQIVND (reference sequence). This CDR3 reads CASNPKMAGRVTEAFF. CDR3 nucleotide sequence: TGTGCCAGTAACCCGAAAATGGCTGGGAGGGTCACTGAAGCTTTCTTT.

The chain is built from TRBV6-6 and TRBJ2-5; 8 positions agree with TRBD1. The CDR3 totals 16 residues. Looked up from germline, CDR1 is MNHNY and CDR2 is SVGAGI (reference sequence). V trimming: 4 bases; J trimming: 2 bases; junction bases outside the gene matches: 9. The CDR3 DNA sequence: TGTGCCAGCAGTTCCCGGACAGGGTCGAGGCAAGAGACCCAGTACTTC. Encoded protein: CASSSRTGSRQETQYF.

The chain carries TRBV20-1 and TRBJ1-2; tentatively, D is TRBD1 (5 bases). This CDR3 comprises 16 residues. Germline lookup yields CDR1 DFQATT and CDR2 SNEGSKA (reference sequence). Trimming shortened V by 3 bases and J by 8 bases, and 25 bases separated the two germline ends. The CDR3 bases are TGCAGTGCTAGTCGCCGCCGGGACTCTGGATTCGGCGGCTACACCTTC. It specifies CSASRRRDSGFGGYTF.

In its sample, this clone was seen once. This chain uses TRBV5-6 with TRBJ1-3; D ambiguous. Germline loops: CDR1 SGHDT, CDR2 YYEEEE. The CDR3 extends over 14 amino acids. V shed 4 bases and J shed 0 bases, with 8 bases lying between them. DNA for the CDR3: TGTGCCAGCAGCCGATGGAGCTCTGGAAACACCATATATTTT. Translation: CASSRWSSGNTIYF.

This clone was detected only once. The chain uses TRBV6-5 and TRBJ2-5, with TRBD1 identical over 8 bases. Unmatched junction bases numbered 11, after V lost 6 bases and J lost 5 bases. This CDR3 contains 15 residues. The V gene's germline CDR1 is MNHEY and CDR2 SVGAGI. The CDR3 spells CASRQTGVESETQYF. The CDR3, as DNA: TGTGCCAGCAGGCAGACAGGGGTTGAGTCGGAGACCCAGTACTTC.

The chain recombines TRBV11-2 with TRBJ2-7; the match to TRBD2 covers 7 bases. Germline trimming cut 7 bases from V and 3 bases from J; bases unmatched to any gene: 9. The CDR3 is 14 amino acids. In germline, CDR1 is SGHAT, CDR2 FQNNGV. CDR3 amino acids: CASTRGASGYEQYF. In nucleotides, the CDR3 is TGTGCCAGCACCCGAGGGGCTAGCGGCTACGAGCAGTACTTC.

The V call is TRBV9, the J call TRBJ1-3, with 7 bases aligning to TRBD1. Per the germline V gene, CDR1 is SGDLS and CDR2 is YYNGEE. The CDR3 runs to 17 residues. J lost 4 bases, V lost 4 bases, and 14 bases had no gene match. CDR3 in amino acids: CASSPQTDRAPGNTIYF. In DNA, the CDR3 is TGTGCCAGCAGCCCCCAAACAGACAGGGCTCCGGGAAACACCATATATTTT.

This clone occurred many times. The chain combines TRBV30 with TRBJ2-5, with 11 nucleotides matching TRBD1. The germline V gene encodes CDR1 GTSNPN and CDR2 SVGIG (reference sequence). V lost 2 bases and J lost 3; bases outside the gene matches: 5. The CDR3 is 15 residues long. The CDR3 region is CAWSLGQGDKETQYF. CDR3 sequence (DNA): TGTGCCTGGAGTTTGGGACAGGGGGATAAAGAGACCCAGTACTTC.